This entry is about one T cell receptor (beta chain). Antigen unknown. Positively selected for CCR7, the CD45RO-negative cells used as naive CD8 cells excluded terminally differentiated effector memory CD45RA+ cells. All the donors were Caucasian adults who lived in Nashville, Tennessee. With 7 bases removed from V and 2 bases from J, the gap between germline ends came to 18 bases. Germline lookup yields CDR1 MNHNY and CDR2 SVGAGI (reference sequence). This CDR3 spans 15 amino acids. This sample was taken from a study of shared clonotypes between healthy human individuals. Points from the study as a whole: Naive subsets, compared against memory subsets, generally had larger estimated richness values.

Sequencing was performed with immunoSEQ multiplex PCR; in TCRdb, only in-frame clones are kept and a portion is missing. Altogether about 2 million clones are present, about 95% being singletons, with the ten largest covering 1% to 1.5%. The gene calls are TRBV6-6 and TRBJ2-7, with D possibly being TRBD2 (5 bases). Input material: naive CD8+ T cells sorted from blood. This TCR came from a man aged 18 to 35 in good health. The DNA of the CDR3 is TGTGCCAGCACCCAAGGCTCGTTGGGAGCCTACGAGCAGTACTTC. It translates to CASTQGSLGAYEQYF.